Presented here are 19 T cell receptor beta chains from one specimen sequenced in a study of monozygotic twins with cystic fibrosis. Produced via immunoSEQ multiplex PCR; TCRdb's table is partial and in-frame only. The table has under 30,000 clones, 90% seen once. Source material: blood. The receptors were sampled from a girl aged 2 to 9 with cystic fibrosis.

The chain links TRBV15 to TRBJ2-2, with 7 bases matching TRBD1. The CDR3 is made up of 19 amino acids. V trimming: 3 bases; J trimming: 0 bases; junction bases outside the gene matches: 13. The germline V gene encodes CDR1 LNHNV and CDR2 YYDKDF (reference sequence). CDR3 sequence: CATSSVLGQAFSNTGELFF. The CDR3 nucleotides read TGTGCCACCAGCAGCGTCCTCGGACAGGCCTTTTCGAACACCGGGGAGCTGTTTTTT.

The CDR3 sequence is CASSDGARTGLEAFF. The CDR3 nucleotides read TGTGCCAGCAGTGACGGCGCCAGGACAGGGCTAGAAGCTTTCTTT. V usage is TRBV2 and J usage is TRBJ1-1; 8 bases agree with TRBD1. This CDR3 contains 15 residues. CDR1 and CDR2 from the germline V gene are SNHLY and FYNNEI. J was trimmed by 8 bases and V by 3 bases; bases with no gene match: 11.

This rearrangement joins TRBV13 to TRBJ1-1; maybe TRBD1 (5 bases). V was pared by 5 bases and J by 5 bases, with 18 bases between. CDR1 and CDR2 from the germline V gene are PRHDT and FYEKMQ (reference sequence). CDR3 size: 15 residues. The CDR3 nucleotides are TGTGCCAGCAGCCCCGGGGCCGCTAGGGGAACTGAAGCTTTCTTT. The encoded protein is CASSPGAARGTEAFF. Full variable domain (rest looked up from reference TRBV13 and TRBJ1-1): AAGVIQSPRHLIKEKRETATLKCYPIPRHDTVYWYQQGPGQDPQFLISFYEKMQSDKGSIPDRFSAQQFSDYHSELNMSSLELGDSALYFCASSPGAARGTEAFFGQGTRLTVV.

The rearrangement uses TRBV10-3 and TRBJ1-1; perhaps TRBD1 as D (5 bases). The V gene's germline CDR1 is ENHRY and CDR2 SYGVKD. The V and J ends lost 6 bases and 4 bases respectively, with 21 bases between them. The CDR3 loop spans 16 amino acids. The CDR3 region is CAIRDAGSYGGTEAFF. In DNA form, the CDR3 reads TGTGCCATCAGGGACGCGGGTTCCTACGGGGGCACTGAAGCTTTCTTT.

The V and J genes are TRBV6-5 and TRBJ2-3, with 9 bases aligning to TRBD2. CDR3 size: 16 residues. V trimming: 2 bases; J trimming: 1 base; junction bases outside the gene matches: 4. Germline V lookup: CDR1 MNHEY, CDR2 SVGAGI. The CDR3 spells CASSYTRTSGTDTQYF. The CDR3 region has the DNA TGTGCCAGCAGTTACACCCGGACTAGCGGCACAGATACGCAGTATTTT.

The V and J genes are TRBV7-2 and TRBJ2-7; D gene uncertain. V was cut by 1 base and J by 6 bases, with 7 bases left in between. CDR3 size: 12 residues. In germline, CDR1 is SGHTA, CDR2 FQGNSA. In nucleotides, the CDR3 is TGTGCCAGCAGCTTAGTGGGCCGCGAGCAGTACTTC. Protein product: CASSLVGREQYF.

The chain combines TRBV9 with TRBJ1-6; TRBD1 is a possible D gene (5 bases). This CDR3 spans 16 amino acids. Trimming left V 0 bases short and J 0 bases short, with 7 bases between. CDR1 is SGDLS, CDR2 YYNGEE, per germline. The CDR3 DNA sequence: TGTGCCAGCAGCGTAGACAGGAGCTCCTATAATTCACCCCTCCACTTT. It specifies CASSVDRSSYNSPLHF.

This chain connects TRBV6-5 to TRBJ2-7, with D perhaps TRBD1 (5 bases). This CDR3 spans 14 amino acids. Trimming stripped 4 bases from V and 2 bases from J, with 12 bases between. CDR1 and CDR2 from the germline V gene are MNHEY and SVGAGI. CDR3 sequence (DNA): TGTGCCAGCAGTTGGGTCGAAGGGGCCTACGAGCAGTACTTC. It is translated as CASSWVEGAYEQYF.

The rearrangement links TRBV13 to TRBJ1-1, with D hard to call. The germline V gene encodes CDR1 PRHDT and CDR2 FYEKMQ (reference sequence). The CDR3 spans 11 residues. Deletions cut 5 bases from V and 2 bases from J, with 3 bases between. The CDR3 loop reads CASSLNTEAFF. For the CDR3, the DNA is TGTGCCAGCAGCCTCAACACTGAAGCTTTCTTT.

V gene TRBV9 combines with J gene TRBJ2-1; D possibly corresponds to TRBD2 (6 bases). The V end lost 1 base, the J end lost 5 bases, and 10 bases lay between the germline ends. The CDR3 runs to 14 residues. CDR1 and CDR2 (germline): SGDLS, YYNGEE. CDR3 DNA sequence: TGTGCCAGCAGCGTATTGATAGCGGACAATGAGCAGTTCTTC. This codes for CASSVLIADNEQFF.

This rearrangement joins TRBV9 to TRBJ2-1; D is perhaps TRBD2 (6 bases). Germline values: CDR1 SGDLS, CDR2 YYNGEE. The CDR3 is 13 amino acids. The V gene lost 4 bases and the J gene lost 11 bases, with 16 bases spanning the gap. CDR3 residues: CASSSEPGGKQFF. The CDR3 nucleotides read TGTGCCAGCAGCTCCGAGCCGGGCGGGAAGCAGTTCTTC. Based on the CDR3 plus reference TRBV9 and TRBJ2-1, the full variable domain is DSGVTQTPKHLITATGQRVTLRCSPRSGDLSVYWYQQSLDQGLQFLIQYYNGEERAKGNILERFSAQQFPDLHSELNLSSLELGDSALYFCASSSEPGGKQFFGPGTRLTVL.

The rearrangement links TRBV4-2 to TRBJ2-3, with TRBD1 identical over 7 bases. The V segment lost 0 bases and the J segment 3 bases; nucleotides outside the gene matches: 6. Germline V gives CDR1 LGHNA, CDR2 YNFKEQ. This CDR3 has 16 residues. The CDR3 protein is CASSQDYRGGTDTQYF. CDR3 sequence (DNA): TGTGCCAGCAGCCAAGACTACAGGGGTGGGACAGATACGCAGTATTTT.

The sample holds a few counts of this clone. The rearrangement uses TRBV18 and TRBJ1-2, with D possibly being TRBD1 (5 bases). The V gene lost 6 bases and the J gene lost 4 bases, with 15 bases spanning the gap. The CDR3 loop spans 14 amino acids. Germline V gene lookup returns CDR1 KGHSH and CDR2 LQKENI. The CDR3 protein is CASSPTGEGYGYTF. In nucleotides, the CDR3 is TGTGCCAGCTCTCCCACAGGTGAGGGCTATGGCTACACCTTC.

V usage is TRBV7-2 and J usage is TRBJ2-3; 7 nucleotides agree with TRBD2. V gave up 4 bases and J gave up 2 bases; unmatched junction bases: 12. From germline, CDR1 is SGHTA and CDR2 FQGNSA. The CDR3 spans 17 residues. This CDR3 reads CASSSFVAGADTDTQYF. CDR3 sequence (DNA): TGTGCCAGCAGCTCCTTTGTAGCGGGTGCCGACACAGATACGCAGTATTTT. Variable domain in full (rest from reference TRBV7-2 and TRBJ2-3): GAGVSQSPSNKVTEKGKDVELRCDPISGHTALYWYRQSLGQGLEFLIYFQGNSAPDKSGLPSDRFSAERTGGSVSTLTIQRTQQEDSAVYLCASSSFVAGADTDTQYFGPGTRLTVL.

This clone was seen more than once but under ten times. The chain has TRBV27 and TRBJ2-2; D remains ambiguous. CDR1 and CDR2 from the germline V gene are MNHEY and SMNVEV (reference sequence). Deletions cut 1 base from V and 1 base from J, with 7 bases between. The CDR3 has 15 amino acids. Here the CDR3 DNA reads TGTGCCAGCAGTTTATACCCCGTGAACACCGGGGAGCTGTTTTTT. Its translation is CASSLYPVNTGELFF.

The chain is built from TRBV5-1 and TRBJ2-7; 12 nucleotides match TRBD2. After removal of 2 bases from V and 2 bases from J, the junction contained 8 bases not matched to a gene. The CDR3 sequence is 17 residues long. Per germline, CDR1 SGHRS and CDR2 YFSETQ. CDR3 coding DNA: TGCGCCAGCAGCTTCGCTAGCGGGGGGGCCTTCCCCTACGAGCAGTACTTC. Its translation: CASSFASGGAFPYEQYF.

J is TRBJ1-5 and V is TRBV4-1, with a weak D call TRBD1 (6 bases). The CDR3 sequence is 15 residues long. V lost 4 bases, J lost 2 bases, and 12 bases lay in between. Looked up from germline, CDR1 is MGHRA and CDR2 is YSYEKL. CDR3 nucleotide sequence: TGCGCCAGCAGCCCCGGGGGGCCTCGCAATCAGCCCCAGCATTTT. Protein sequence: CASSPGGPRNQPQHF.

The chain links TRBV6-5 to TRBJ1-3; D is ambiguous. There are 15 residues in the CDR3. From germline, CDR1 is MNHEY and CDR2 SVGAGI. V was cut by 2 bases and J by 2 bases, with 10 bases left in between. The CDR3 reads CASSYELPPGNTIYF. The CDR3 bases are TGTGCCAGCAGTTACGAACTGCCCCCTGGAAACACCATATATTTT.

The V call is TRBV2, the J call TRBJ1-2; D not certain. This CDR3 is 12 amino acids long. Trimming pared 3 bases from V and 8 bases from J, leaving 10 bases between. Germline V gene sequence: CDR1 SNHLY, CDR2 FYNNEI. This chain's CDR3 is CASSDWKWGYTF. In nucleotides, the CDR3 is TGTGCCAGCAGTGACTGGAAGTGGGGCTACACCTTC.